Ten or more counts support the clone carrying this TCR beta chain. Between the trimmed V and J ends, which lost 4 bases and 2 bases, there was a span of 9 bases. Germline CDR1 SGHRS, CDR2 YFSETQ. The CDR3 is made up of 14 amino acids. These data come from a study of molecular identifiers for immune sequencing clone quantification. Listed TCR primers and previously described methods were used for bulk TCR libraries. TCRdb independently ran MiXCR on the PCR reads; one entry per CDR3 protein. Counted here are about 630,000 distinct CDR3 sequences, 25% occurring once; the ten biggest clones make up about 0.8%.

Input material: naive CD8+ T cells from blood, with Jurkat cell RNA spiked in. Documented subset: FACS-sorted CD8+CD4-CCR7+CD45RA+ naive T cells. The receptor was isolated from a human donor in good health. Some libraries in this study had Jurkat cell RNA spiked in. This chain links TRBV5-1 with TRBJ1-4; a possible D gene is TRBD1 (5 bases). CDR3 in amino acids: CASSEDNTNEKLFF. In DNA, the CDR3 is TGCGCCAGCAGCGAGGACAACACTAATGAAAAACTGTTTTTT.